This TCR beta chain is drawn from a study of T cells after yellow fever vaccination. Germline loops: CDR1 SGDLS, CDR2 YYNGEE. The V and J ends lost 7 bases and 0 bases respectively, with 11 bases between them. The CDR3 extends over 14 amino acids. A single record per CDR3 protein comes from TCRdb applying MiXCR to the 5' RACE reads. The repertoire consists of some 300,000 distinct CDR3 sequences, with around 9.3% occurring once and the leading ten covering 3% to 4%. This chain links TRBV9 with TRBJ2-1; the D gene is possibly TRBD1 (6 bases). This receptor was taken from a man aged 18-30 years who received the YFV17D yellow fever vaccine. The sample here was CD4+ T cells sorted from PBMCs, taken 5 days after the yellow fever booster vaccination. This CDR3 is CASRQVSSYNEQFF. For the CDR3, the DNA is TGTGCCAGCCGACAGGTTAGCTCCTACAATGAGCAGTTCTTC.